This T cell receptor (beta chain) was sequenced during a study of CD8+ T cells in alopecia areata. Collection of lesional scalp punch biopsies and peripheral blood was performed in alopecia areata patients. Extraction of RNA preceded its reverse transcription into cDNA, which served as the sequencing template. TCRdb's copy holds only in-frame clones and misses some; the assay was immunoSEQ multiplex PCR. The table records 95,000 to 150,000 clones, 40% to 55% of them present only once. Germline loops: CDR1 MDHEN, CDR2 SYDVKM. The CDR3 runs to 13 residues. V was trimmed by 2 bases and J by 5 bases, leaving 9 bases between them.

The sample comprised NKG2D-low CD8+ T cells sorted from blood. The source is a human donor with alopecia areata. This chain links TRBV28 with TRBJ2-5; D gene ambiguous. This CDR3 reads CASSLRSGETQYF. In nucleotides, the CDR3 is TGTGCCAGCAGTTTAAGAAGTGGGGAGACCCAGTACTTC.